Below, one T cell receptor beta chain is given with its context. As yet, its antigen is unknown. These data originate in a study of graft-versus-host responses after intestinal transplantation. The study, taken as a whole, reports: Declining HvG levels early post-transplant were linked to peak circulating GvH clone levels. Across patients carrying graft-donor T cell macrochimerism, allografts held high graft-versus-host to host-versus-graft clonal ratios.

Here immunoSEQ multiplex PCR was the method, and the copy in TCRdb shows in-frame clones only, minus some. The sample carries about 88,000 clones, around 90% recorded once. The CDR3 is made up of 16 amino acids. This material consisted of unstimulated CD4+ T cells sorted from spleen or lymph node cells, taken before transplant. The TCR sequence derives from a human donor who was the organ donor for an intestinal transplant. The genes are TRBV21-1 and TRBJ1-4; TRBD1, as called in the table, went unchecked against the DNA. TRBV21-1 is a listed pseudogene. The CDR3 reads CASSTGGQGANEKLFF. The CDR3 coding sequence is TGTGCCAGCAGCACCGGCGGACAGGGGGCTAATGAAAAACTGTTTTTT.